Given below is one T cell receptor (beta chain) in context. Antigen unknown. cDNA synthesis used the whole RNA isolate, giving expressed TCRB sequences. Only in-frame clones appear in the TCRdb table, and some are missing; sequencing was by immunoSEQ multiplex PCR. The table lists 120,000 or so clones, 15% to 20% of them singletons, with 2% to 3% in the top ten. Germline CDR1 is SGHDT and CDR2 is YYEEEE. This CDR3 contains 16 residues. The germline V and J ends were trimmed by 4 bases and 3 bases, with 16 bases remaining between them. This entry is derived from a study of beta chain features in type 1 diabetes. Study-wide results and limits: Within each of all four CD4+ subsets, Type 1 diabetes patients had TCRB CDR3s that were moderately but significantly shorter.

CD4+ cells of the naive, central memory, regulatory and stem cell-like memory types were sorted via CD45RO/CCR7/CD25/CD127/CD95/CD27. Sequenced material: central memory CD4+ T cells from blood. The rearrangement joins TRBV5-6 to TRBJ1-4; D is undetermined. This sequence originates from a man younger than 35 with type 1 diabetes. CDR3 nucleotides: TGTGCCAGCAGCCCGATGGGAGGGAGGCCTAATGAAAAACTGTTTTTT. Residues: CASSPMGGRPNEKLFF.